This T cell receptor (beta chain) was observed in a study of T cells after yellow fever vaccination. Study-wide findings and caveats: Highly abundant clonotypes carried over from the bulk population could end up in FACS-sorted repertoires as contaminants. The secondary response was weaker, and its peak arrived faster, on day 5 versus 15.

This clonotype was seen a few times. Its antigen is currently unknown. CDR3 length: 13 amino acids. Trimming removed 6 bases at V and 3 bases at J, with 12 bases between. The germline gives CDR1 MNHEY, CDR2 SVGEGT. 5'RACE template switching added a universal primer site and UMIs to TCR cDNA. One entry per CDR3 protein results from TCRdb running MiXCR on the 5' RACE reads. The sample has 500,000 to 650,000 distinct CDR3 sequences, approximately 13% seen once; the top ten hold 11% to 15%. This receptor was identified in a man aged 30 to 39 who received the YFV17D yellow fever vaccine. The rearrangement joins TRBV6-2 or TRBV6-3 to TRBJ2-7; D may be TRBD2 (5 bases). Sample: PBMCs, taken on the day of the yellow fever booster vaccination. The chain's CDR3 is CASSDYQSYEQYF. The DNA of the CDR3 is TGTGCCAGCAGCGACTACCAAAGCTACGAGCAGTACTTC.